This T cell receptor beta chain comes out of a study of beta chain features in type 1 diabetes. Study-wide results and caveats: Among all four CD4+ subsets, Type 1 diabetes patients had TCRB CDR3s that were moderately but significantly shorter.

Sequencing targeted expressed TCRB transcripts, as all isolated RNA had been reverse transcribed. Each sample of naive, central memory or regulatory T cells had, on average, approximately 3.5 million reads. Clones were sequenced by immunoSEQ multiplex PCR, and TCRdb holds only the in-frame ones, with some missing. The sample contains 900,000 or so clones, around a sixth of which appear only once. Points on this clone: As yet, its antigen is unknown.

Averaging about 116 mL, one heparinised blood draw came from each individual donor. Once sorted, every population was more than 98% pure. The receptor was derived from a woman between 18 and 29 years old in good health. The sequencing input was naive CD4+ T cells from blood.

CDR3 residues: CASSWGLAGEQYF. The CDR3 coding sequence is TGTGCCAGCAGTTGGGGACTAGCGGGAGAGCAGTACTTC. V and J are TRBV6-6 and TRBJ2-7; the match to TRBD2 covers 13 bases. The trim removed 4 bases at V and 7 bases at J, leaving 1 base unmatched. This CDR3 comprises 13 residues. Germline lookup yields CDR1 MNHNY and CDR2 SVGAGI (reference sequence).